These 3 T cell receptor beta chains were sequenced from one sample in a study of breast tumors, draining lymph nodes, adjacent tissues. Samples came from axillary lymph nodes draining the breast cancer. MiXCR was run by TCRdb on the multiplex PCR reads, yielding one entry per CDR3 protein. The sample holds around 130,000 distinct CDR3 sequences, approximately 30% seen once. The sample taken for sequencing was axillary lymph node tissue. These receptors were collected from a female donor with breast cancer. Some clones in this sample may be carry-over from other donors' samples.

There are many counts of this clonotype. This chain links TRBV18 with TRBJ2-2, with 8 nucleotides matching TRBD1. Per germline, CDR1 KGHSH and CDR2 LQKENI. Trimming cost V 6 bases and J 2 bases; bases outside gene matches: 5. The CDR3 sequence is 15 residues long. CDR3 sequence (DNA): TGTGCCAGCTCCCGGACAGGGCAAAACACCGGGGAGCTGTTTTTT. Translating it yields CASSRTGQNTGELFF.

With respect to this clonotype: A much larger clone is a single base away; this may be a read error. This chain joins TRBV5-6 and TRBJ2-7; 9 bases match TRBD1. This CDR3 region has 16 residues. In germline, CDR1 is SGHDT, CDR2 YYEEEE. Trimming removed 1 base from V and 6 bases from J; junction bases left unmatched: 11. Written as DNA, the CDR3 is TGTGCCAGCAGCTTGTTCGGGGCACAGGGGGCGCGCGAGCAGTACTTC. It encodes CASSLFGAQGAREQYF. Full variable domain (rest looked up from reference TRBV5-6 and TRBJ2-7): DAGVTQSPTHLIKTRGQQVTLRCSPKSGHDTVSWYQQALGQGPQFIFQYYEEEERQRGNFPDRFSGHQFPNYSSELNVNALLLGDSALYLCASSLFGAQGAREQYFGPGTRLTVT.

V and J are TRBV12-3 or TRBV12-4 and TRBJ2-3, with 14 bases matching TRBD2. V lost 5 bases, J lost 3 bases, and 7 bases stayed unmatched. The CDR3 totals 17 residues. CDR3 bases: TGTGCCAGCAGTATGGGGACTAGCGGGGGAAGAACAGATACGCAGTATTTT. This translates into CASSMGTSGGRTDTQYF.